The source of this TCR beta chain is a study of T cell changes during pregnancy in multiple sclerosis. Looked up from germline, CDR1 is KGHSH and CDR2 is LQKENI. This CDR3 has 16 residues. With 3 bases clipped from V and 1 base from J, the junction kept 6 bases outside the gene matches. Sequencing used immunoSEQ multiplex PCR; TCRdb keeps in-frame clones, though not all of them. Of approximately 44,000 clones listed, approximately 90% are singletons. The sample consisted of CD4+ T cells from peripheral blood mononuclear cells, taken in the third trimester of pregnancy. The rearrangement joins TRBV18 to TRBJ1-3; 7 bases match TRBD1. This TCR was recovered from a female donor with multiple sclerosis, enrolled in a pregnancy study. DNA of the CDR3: TGTGCCAGCTCACCTCGCGACAGGGCGTCTGGAAACACCATATATTTT. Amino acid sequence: CASSPRDRASGNTIYF. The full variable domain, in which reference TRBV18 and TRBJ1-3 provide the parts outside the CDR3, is NAGVMQNPRHLVRRRGQEARLRCSPMKGHSHVYWYRQLPEEGLKFMVYLQKENIIDESGMPKERFSAEFPKEGPSILRIQQVVRGDSAAYFCASSPRDRASGNTIYFGEGSWLTVV.